This TCR beta chain was recorded in a study of blood T cell repertoires in COVID-19. About the study: Samples came from the United States, Italy and Spain, spanning acute and convalescent COVID-19. Nucleic acid was either cDNA or gDNA, and it came from T cells, B-cell-depleted T cells, or PBMCs.

In the authors' methods: From reference gene primer amplification, estimates of nucleated cell counts were derived. Profiled with immunoSEQ multiplex PCR; TCRdb holds only in-frame clones, not every one. D and trimming come from the DNA, and the V and J calls and clone size come from that table. In the table there are about 97,000 clones, approximately 90% of which are singletons. Sequenced material: peripheral blood. This clonotype was sampled from a man aged 50 or older with acute or convalescent COVID-19.

The CDR3 DNA sequence: TGTGCCACCAGCAGGCGGTCGACAGGGGACTATGGCTACACCTTC. Protein: CATSRRSTGDYGYTF. The chain recombines TRBV15 with TRBJ1-2; 8 nucleotides align to TRBD1. Trimming at V came to 3 bases and at J to 3 bases, leaving 6 bases not matched to a gene. Germline CDR1 LNHNV, CDR2 YYDKDF (reference sequence). The CDR3 consists of 15 residues. Based on the CDR3 plus reference TRBV15 and TRBJ1-2, the full variable domain is DAMVIQNPRYQVTQFGKPVTLSCSQTLNHNVMYWYQQKSSQAPKLLFHYYDKDFNNEADTPDNFQSRRPNTSFCFLDIRSPGLGDTAMYLCATSRRSTGDYGYTFGSGTRLTVV.